The rows below give T cell receptor beta chains drawn from one sample of a study of T cells after yellow fever vaccination. TCRdb ran MiXCR on the 5' RACE reads and lists one entry per CDR3 protein. The sample consists of hundreds of thousands of distinct CDR3 sequences, roughly a sixth of them appearing once. The sample was PBMCs, taken before the yellow fever booster vaccination. The receptor source for this set is a man younger than 30 who received the YFV17D yellow fever vaccine. Each CDR3 is given with its conserved first and last residue. Each record gives: CDR3 protein, CDR3 DNA, V gene, clone size, D gene, J gene. D genes are given only for firm matches. Clone size, where shown, is once, few, many, or a class for clones that have expanded.

CDR3aa: CASQTDANTEAFF
CDR3nt: TGTGCCAGCCAGACAGATGCGAACACTGAAGCTTTCTTT
v_gene: TRBV12-3/TRBV12-4
abundance: few
d_gene: NA
j_gene: TRBJ1-1

CDR3aa: CASSLSGRDGYTF
CDR3nt: TGTGCCAGCAGCTTGTCCGGAAGGGATGGCTACACCTTC
v_gene: TRBV7-3
abundance: NA
d_gene: NA
j_gene: TRBJ1-2

CDR3aa: CASSAIPGRFSGYTF
CDR3nt: TGTGCCAGCAGTGCTATCCCGGGACGGTTTAGTGGCTACACCTTC
v_gene: TRBV6-1
abundance: NA
d_gene: NA
j_gene: TRBJ1-2

CDR3aa: CASSVAGYYNEQFF
CDR3nt: TGTGCCAGCAGCGTTGCAGGGTACTACAATGAGCAGTTCTTC
v_gene: TRBV9
abundance: few
d_gene: NA
j_gene: TRBJ2-1

CDR3aa: CASSDPGRSTGELFF
CDR3nt: TGTGCCAGCAGCGACCCGGGACGATCAACCGGGGAGCTGTTTTTT
v_gene: TRBV5-4
abundance: NA
d_gene: NA
j_gene: TRBJ2-2

CDR3aa: CSAMRDNEQFF
CDR3nt: TGCAGCGCCATGCGGGACAATGAGCAGTTCTTC
v_gene: TRBV29-1
abundance: NA
d_gene: NA
j_gene: TRBJ2-1

CDR3aa: CASSSSGGVSGANVLTF
CDR3nt: TGTGCCAGCAGCTCTAGCGGGGGGGTCTCTGGGGCCAACGTCCTGACTTTC
v_gene: TRBV7-3
abundance: NA
d_gene: TRBD2
j_gene: TRBJ2-6

CDR3aa: CASSLALAGGGGEQFF
CDR3nt: TGCGCCAGCAGCTTGGCGCTAGCGGGAGGCGGTGGGGAGCAGTTCTTC
v_gene: TRBV5-1
abundance: NA
d_gene: TRBD2
j_gene: TRBJ2-1

CDR3aa: CASGYPGELFF
CDR3nt: TGTGCCAGCGGGTATCCCGGGGAGCTGTTTTTT
v_gene: TRBV6-1
abundance: few
d_gene: NA
j_gene: TRBJ2-2

CDR3aa: CASEALSGANVLTF
CDR3nt: TGTGCCAGCGAGGCACTCTCTGGGGCCAACGTCCTGACTTTC
v_gene: TRBV7-9
abundance: few
d_gene: NA
j_gene: TRBJ2-6

CDR3aa: CSARSRITDTQYF
CDR3nt: TGCAGTGCTAGATCAAGGATCACAGATACGCAGTATTTT
v_gene: TRBV20-1
abundance: NA
d_gene: NA
j_gene: TRBJ2-3

CDR3aa: CASSYQSSYNEQFF
CDR3nt: TGTGCCAGCAGTTACCAGAGCTCCTACAATGAGCAGTTCTTC
v_gene: TRBV6-5
abundance: many
d_gene: NA
j_gene: TRBJ2-1